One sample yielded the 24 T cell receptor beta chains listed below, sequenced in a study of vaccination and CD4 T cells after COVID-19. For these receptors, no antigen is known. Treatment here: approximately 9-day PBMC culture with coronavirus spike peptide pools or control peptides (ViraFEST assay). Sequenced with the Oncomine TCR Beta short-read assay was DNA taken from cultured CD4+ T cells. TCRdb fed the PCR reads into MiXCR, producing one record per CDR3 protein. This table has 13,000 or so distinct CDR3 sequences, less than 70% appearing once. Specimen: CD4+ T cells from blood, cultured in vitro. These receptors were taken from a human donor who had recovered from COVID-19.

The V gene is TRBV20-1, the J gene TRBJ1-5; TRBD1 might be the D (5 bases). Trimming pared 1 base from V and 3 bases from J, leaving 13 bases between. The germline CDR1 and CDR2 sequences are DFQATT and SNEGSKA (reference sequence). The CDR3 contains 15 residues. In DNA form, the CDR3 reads TGCAGTGCTAGAGGGCGGGACCTCCTCAATCAGCCCCAGCATTTT. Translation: CSARGRDLLNQPQHF.

CDR3 bases: TGTGCCAGCAGTACAGCATATGGCTACACCTTC. It yields the protein CASSTAYGYTF. The chain recombines TRBV6-2 or TRBV6-3 with TRBJ1-2; the D is unclear. From germline, CDR1 is MNHEY and CDR2 SVGEGT. Trimming removed 5 bases at V and 5 bases at J, with 6 bases between. The CDR3 runs 11 residues.

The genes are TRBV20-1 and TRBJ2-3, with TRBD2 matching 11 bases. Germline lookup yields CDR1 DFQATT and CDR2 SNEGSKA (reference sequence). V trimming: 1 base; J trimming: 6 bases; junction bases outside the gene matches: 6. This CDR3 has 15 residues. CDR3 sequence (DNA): TGCAGTGCTAGAGCGTCTAGCGGGAGGCGGGATACGCAGTATTTT. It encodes CSARASSGRRDTQYF.

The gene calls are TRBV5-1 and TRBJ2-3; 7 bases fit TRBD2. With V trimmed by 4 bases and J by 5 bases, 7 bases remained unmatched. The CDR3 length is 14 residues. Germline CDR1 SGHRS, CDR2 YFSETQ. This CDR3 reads CASSGGRDGDTQYF. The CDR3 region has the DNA TGCGCCAGCAGCGGGGGGAGGGATGGAGATACGCAGTATTTT.

The CDR3 DNA sequence: TGTGCCAGCTCAGGGGACAGGGGTAGCACAGATACGCAGTATTTT. Encoded protein: CASSGDRGSTDTQYF. This chain connects TRBV18 to TRBJ2-3, with 10 bases lining up with TRBD1. The germline V gene encodes CDR1 KGHSH and CDR2 LQKENI. The CDR3 runs to 15 residues. V gave up 5 bases and J gave up 0 bases; unmatched junction bases: 2.

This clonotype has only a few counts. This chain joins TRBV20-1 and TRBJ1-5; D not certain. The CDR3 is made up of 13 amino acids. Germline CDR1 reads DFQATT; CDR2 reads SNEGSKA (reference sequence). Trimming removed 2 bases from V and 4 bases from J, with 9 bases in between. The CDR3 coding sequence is TGCAGTGCTAGACTCCCGGGTAATCAGCCCCAGCATTTT. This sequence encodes CSARLPGNQPQHF.

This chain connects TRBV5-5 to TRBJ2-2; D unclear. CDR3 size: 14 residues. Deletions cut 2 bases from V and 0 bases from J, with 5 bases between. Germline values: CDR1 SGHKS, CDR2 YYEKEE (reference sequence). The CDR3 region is CASSLLSNTGELFF. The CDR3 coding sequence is TGTGCCAGCAGCTTACTCTCGAACACCGGGGAGCTGTTTTTT.

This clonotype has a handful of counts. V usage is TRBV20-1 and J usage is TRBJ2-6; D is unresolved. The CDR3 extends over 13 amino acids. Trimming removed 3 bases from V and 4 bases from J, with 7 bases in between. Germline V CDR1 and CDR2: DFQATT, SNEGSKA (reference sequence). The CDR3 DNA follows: TGCAGTGCTAGGGCGACAGGGGCCAACGTCCTGACTTTC. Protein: CSARATGANVLTF.

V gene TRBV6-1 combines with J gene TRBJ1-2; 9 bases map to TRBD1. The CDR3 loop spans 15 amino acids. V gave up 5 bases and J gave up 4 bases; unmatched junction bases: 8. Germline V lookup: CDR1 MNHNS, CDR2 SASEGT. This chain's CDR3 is CASSTRTGVGYGYTF. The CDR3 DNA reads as TGTGCCAGCAGTACCCGGACAGGGGTCGGCTATGGCTACACCTTC.

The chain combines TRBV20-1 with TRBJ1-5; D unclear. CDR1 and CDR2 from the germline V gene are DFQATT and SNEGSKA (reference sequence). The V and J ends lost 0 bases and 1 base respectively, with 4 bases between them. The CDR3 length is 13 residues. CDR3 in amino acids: CSAREGSNQPQHF. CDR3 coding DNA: TGCAGTGCTAGAGAAGGGAGCAATCAGCCCCAGCATTTT.

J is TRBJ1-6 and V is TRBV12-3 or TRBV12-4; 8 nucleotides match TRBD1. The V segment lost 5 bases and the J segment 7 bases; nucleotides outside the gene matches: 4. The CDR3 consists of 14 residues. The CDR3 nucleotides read TGTGCCAGCAGTCCGGACAGGGAAAATTCACCCCTCCACTTT. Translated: CASSPDRENSPLHF.

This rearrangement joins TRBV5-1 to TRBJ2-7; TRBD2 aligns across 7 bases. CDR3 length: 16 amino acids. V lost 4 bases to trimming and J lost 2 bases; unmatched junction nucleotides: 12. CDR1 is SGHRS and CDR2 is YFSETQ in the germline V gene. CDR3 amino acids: CASSAGGNLDTYEQYF. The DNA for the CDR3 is TGCGCCAGCAGCGCCGGGGGGAACTTGGACACCTACGAGCAGTACTTC.

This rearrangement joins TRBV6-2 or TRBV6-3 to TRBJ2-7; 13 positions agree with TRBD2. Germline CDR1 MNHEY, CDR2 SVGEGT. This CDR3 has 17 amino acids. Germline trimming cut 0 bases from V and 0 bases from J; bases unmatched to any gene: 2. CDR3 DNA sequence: TGTGCCAGCAGTTACTCGACTAGCGGGAGGCCCTCCTACGAGCAGTACTTC. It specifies CASSYSTSGRPSYEQYF.

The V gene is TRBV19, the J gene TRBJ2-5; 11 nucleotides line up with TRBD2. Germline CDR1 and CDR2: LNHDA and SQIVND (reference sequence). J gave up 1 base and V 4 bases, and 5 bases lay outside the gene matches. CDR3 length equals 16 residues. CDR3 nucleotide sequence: TGTGCCAGTAGTACCTCTAGCGGGGGGCCCCAAGAGACCCAGTACTTC. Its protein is CASSTSSGGPQETQYF. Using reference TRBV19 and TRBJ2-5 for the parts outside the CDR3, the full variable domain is DGGITQSPKYLFRKEGQNVTLSCEQNLNHDAMYWYRQDPGQGLRLIYYSQIVNDFQKGDIAEGYSVSREKKESFPLTVTSAQKNPTAFYLCASSTSSGGPQETQYFGPGTRLLVL.

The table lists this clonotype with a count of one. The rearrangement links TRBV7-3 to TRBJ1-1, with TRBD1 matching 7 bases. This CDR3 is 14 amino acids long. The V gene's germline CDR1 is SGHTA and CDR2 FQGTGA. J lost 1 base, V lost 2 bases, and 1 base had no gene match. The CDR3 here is CASSLGTENTEAFF. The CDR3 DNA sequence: TGTGCCAGCAGCTTAGGGACAGAGAACACTGAAGCTTTCTTT.

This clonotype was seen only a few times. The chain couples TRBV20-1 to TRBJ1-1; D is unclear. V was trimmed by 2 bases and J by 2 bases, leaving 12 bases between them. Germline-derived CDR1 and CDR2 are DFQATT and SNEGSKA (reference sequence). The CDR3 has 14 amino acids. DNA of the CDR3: TGCAGTGCTAGATTACGGCGGAGTAACACTGAAGCTTTCTTT. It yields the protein CSARLRRSNTEAFF.

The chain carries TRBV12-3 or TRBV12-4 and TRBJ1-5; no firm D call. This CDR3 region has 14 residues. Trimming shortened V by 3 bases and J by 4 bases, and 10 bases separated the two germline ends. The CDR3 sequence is CASSFGRINQPQHF. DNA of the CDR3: TGTGCCAGCAGTTTCGGACGGATTAATCAGCCCCAGCATTTT.

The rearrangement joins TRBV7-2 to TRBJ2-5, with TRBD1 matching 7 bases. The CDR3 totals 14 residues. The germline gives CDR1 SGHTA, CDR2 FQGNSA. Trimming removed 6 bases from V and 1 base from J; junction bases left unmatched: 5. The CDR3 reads CASRWDRIQETQYF. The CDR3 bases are TGTGCCAGCAGGTGGGACAGAATCCAAGAGACCCAGTACTTC. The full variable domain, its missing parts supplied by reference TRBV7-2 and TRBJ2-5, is GAGVSQSPSNKVTEKGKDVELRCDPISGHTALYWYRQSLGQGLEFLIYFQGNSAPDKSGLPSDRFSAERTGGSVSTLTIQRTQQEDSAVYLCASRWDRIQETQYFGPGTRLLVL.

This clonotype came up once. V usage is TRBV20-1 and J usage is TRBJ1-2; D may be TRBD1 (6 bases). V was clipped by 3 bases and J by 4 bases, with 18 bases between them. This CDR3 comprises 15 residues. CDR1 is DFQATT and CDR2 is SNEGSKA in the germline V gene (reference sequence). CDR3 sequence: CSASALLTGSYGYTF. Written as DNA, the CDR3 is TGCAGTGCTAGTGCCCTCCTTACAGGGAGCTATGGCTACACCTTC.

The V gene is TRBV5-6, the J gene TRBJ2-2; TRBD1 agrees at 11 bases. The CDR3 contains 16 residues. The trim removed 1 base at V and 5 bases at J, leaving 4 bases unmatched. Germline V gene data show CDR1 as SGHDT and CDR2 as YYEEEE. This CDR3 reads CASSLLGTGGTGELFF. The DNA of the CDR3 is TGTGCCAGCAGCTTGCTTGGGACAGGGGGAACCGGGGAGCTGTTTTTT.

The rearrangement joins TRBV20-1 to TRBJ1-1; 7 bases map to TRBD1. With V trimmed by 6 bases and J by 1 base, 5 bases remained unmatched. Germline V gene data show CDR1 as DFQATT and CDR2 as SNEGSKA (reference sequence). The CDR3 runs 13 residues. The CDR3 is CSANRGQNTEAFF. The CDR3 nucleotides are TGCAGTGCCAACAGGGGCCAGAACACTGAAGCTTTCTTT.

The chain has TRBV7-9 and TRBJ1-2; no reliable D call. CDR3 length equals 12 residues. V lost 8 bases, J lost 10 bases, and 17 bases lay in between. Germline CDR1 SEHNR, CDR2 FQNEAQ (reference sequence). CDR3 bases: TGTGCCAGCGGCCTGGCCGGGCAGGACTACACCTTC. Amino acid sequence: CASGLAGQDYTF.

The CDR3 spells CASSPRRGQETQYF. The CDR3 bases are TGTGCCAGCAGCCCCCGACGGGGACAAGAGACCCAGTACTTC. The rearrangement joins TRBV7-9 to TRBJ2-5; D is possibly TRBD2 (5 bases). Germline V gene data show CDR1 as SEHNR and CDR2 as FQNEAQ (reference sequence). The CDR3 consists of 14 residues. Trimming left V 5 bases short and J 2 bases short, with 12 bases between.

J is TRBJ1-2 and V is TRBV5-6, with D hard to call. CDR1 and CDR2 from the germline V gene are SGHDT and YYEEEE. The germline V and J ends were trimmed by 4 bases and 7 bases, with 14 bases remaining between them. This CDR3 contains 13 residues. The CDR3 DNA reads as TGTGCCAGCAGCCCCCCATCGGTGGCTGGCTACACCTTC. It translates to CASSPPSVAGYTF.